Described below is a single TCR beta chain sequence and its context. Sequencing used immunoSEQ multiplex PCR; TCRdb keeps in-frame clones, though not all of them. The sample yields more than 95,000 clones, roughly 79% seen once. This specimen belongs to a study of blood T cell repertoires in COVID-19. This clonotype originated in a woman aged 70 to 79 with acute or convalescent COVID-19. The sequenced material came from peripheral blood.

Here the CDR3 reads CAWMGLAGETQYF. For the CDR3, the DNA is TGTGCCTGGATGGGACTAGCTGGGGAGACCCAGTACTTC. V gene TRBV30 combines with J gene TRBJ2-5; 9 positions match TRBD2. The germline V gene has CDR1 GTSNPN and CDR2 SVGIG (reference sequence). The junction had 5 bases not matched to a gene; V was cut back by 4 bases and J by 5 bases. CDR3 size: 13 residues.